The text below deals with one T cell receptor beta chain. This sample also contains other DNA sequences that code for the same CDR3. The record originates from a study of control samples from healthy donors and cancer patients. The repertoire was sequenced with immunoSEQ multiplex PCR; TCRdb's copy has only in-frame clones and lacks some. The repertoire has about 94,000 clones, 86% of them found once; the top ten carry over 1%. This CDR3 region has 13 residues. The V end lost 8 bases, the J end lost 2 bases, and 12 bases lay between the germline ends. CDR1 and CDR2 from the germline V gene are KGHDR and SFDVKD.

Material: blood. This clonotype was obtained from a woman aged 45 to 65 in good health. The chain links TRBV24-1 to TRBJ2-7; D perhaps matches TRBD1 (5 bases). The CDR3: CATTPGITYEQYF. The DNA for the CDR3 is TGTGCCACCACTCCAGGGATTACCTACGAGCAGTACTTC.